The table lists the clone carrying this T cell receptor beta chain with a count of one. The antigen remains undetermined. This sample is part of a study of cytomegalovirus exposure and HLA in healthy donors. Across the study: Membership in the Caucasian-associated ancestry cluster was found for 81% of approximately 380 genotyped donors.

Overall study results and limits: TCR sequences were mostly rare, though some public TCRs occurred in many donors. Earlier findings revealed that most TCR beta V segments proved productive either about 87% or about 30% of the time. Reportedly, HLA-A and HLA-B alleles of most subjects were accurately predicted from TCR beta.

The primer mix had 60 Vbeta and 13 Jbeta primers. Assay used: immunoSEQ multiplex PCR; TCRdb lists only in-frame clones, some missing. There are 90,000 to 150,000 clones in the sample; 70% to 90% occur only once, and approximately 1.8% lies in the top ten. The TCR originated in a man in his forties or fifties in good health and CMV-seronegative. The specimen was PBMCs.

DNA of the CDR3: TGTGCCAGCTCCCCTAGGCGCCTTGCCTACGAGCAGTACTTC. This translates into CASSPRRLAYEQYF. The genes are TRBV2 and TRBJ2-7; no clear D gene. The CDR3 is 14 amino acids. The ends were cut back, 8 bases at V and 2 bases at J, with 16 bases in the middle. Germline values: CDR1 SNHLY, CDR2 FYNNEI.